One sample yielded the 23 T cell receptor beta chains listed below, sequenced in a study of CD8+ T cells in alopecia areata. RNA, once extracted, was reverse transcribed into cDNA for use as the sequencing template. The method was immunoSEQ multiplex PCR; TCRdb's version includes in-frame clones alone and lacks a portion of them. The table records 110,000 to 150,000 clones, under 60% of them present only once. Sample: CD4+ T cells sorted from blood, taken at week 0. All receptors come from a human donor with alopecia areata.

The chain combines TRBV7-2 with TRBJ2-7; the match to TRBD1 covers 8 bases. V was clipped by 3 bases and J by 3 bases; unmatched bases: 4. The germline gives CDR1 SGHTA, CDR2 FQGNSA. There are 14 residues in the CDR3. The CDR3 loop reads CASSFGTGYYEQYF. The CDR3 coding sequence is TGTGCCAGCAGCTTCGGGACAGGTTACTACGAGCAGTACTTC.

The chain joins TRBV27 to TRBJ1-1; D possibly corresponds to TRBD1 (6 bases). V lost 7 bases and J 4 bases, leaving 22 bases between the germline ends. Germline values: CDR1 MNHEY, CDR2 SMNVEV (reference sequence). This CDR3 has 16 amino acids. As DNA, the CDR3 is TGTGCCAGCACCTCATTAAGGACAGTCAAAGGCACTGAAGCTTTCTTT. Amino acids: CASTSLRTVKGTEAFF.

The CDR3 coding sequence is TGTGCCAGCAGCTTGCCCGGTGATGACACTGAAGCTTTCTTT. Its translation: CASSLPGDDTEAFF. The gene calls are TRBV5-6 and TRBJ1-1; no clear D gene. CDR3 length: 14 amino acids. CDR1 is SGHDT, CDR2 YYEEEE, per germline. The V gene lost 1 base and the J gene lost 3 bases, with 10 bases spanning the gap.

The J gene is TRBJ2-5, the V gene TRBV18; TRBD2 matches at 7 bases. Trimming took 2 bases from V and 0 from J; bases not matched to a gene: 3. The V gene's germline CDR1 is KGHSH and CDR2 LQKENI. CDR3 size: 15 residues. CDR3 residues: CASSPNGGYQETQYF. CDR3 bases: TGTGCCAGCTCACCAAACGGGGGGTACCAAGAGACCCAGTACTTC.

The rearrangement joins TRBV4-2 to TRBJ1-3, with TRBD1 identical over 7 bases. Germline trimming cut 7 bases from V and 0 bases from J; bases unmatched to any gene: 6. The CDR3 loop spans 15 amino acids. Germline loops: CDR1 LGHNA, CDR2 YNFKEQ. CDR3 nucleotide sequence: TGTGCCAGCAAACCGGGACAGCGCTCTGGAAACACCATATATTTT. This sequence encodes CASKPGQRSGNTIYF.

Here the CDR3 reads CAWSPTGLKETQYF. The CDR3 region has the DNA TGTGCCTGGAGCCCGACAGGGCTGAAAGAGACCCAGTACTTC. J is TRBJ2-5 and V is TRBV30, with TRBD1 matching over 7 bases. Losses at the gene ends were 3 bases for V and 3 bases for J; bases not matched to a gene: 7. Germline loops: CDR1 GTSNPN, CDR2 SVGIG (reference sequence). This CDR3 is 14 amino acids long. Full variable domain (remainder filled in from reference TRBV30 and TRBJ2-5): SQTIHQWPATLVQPVGSPLSLECTVEGTSNPNLYWYRQAAGRGLQLLFYSVGIGQISSEVPQNLSASRPQDRQFILSSKKLLLSDSGFYLCAWSPTGLKETQYFGPGTRLLVL.

In its sample, this clone was seen once. V usage is TRBV2 and J usage is TRBJ2-3; D possibly uses TRBD1 or TRBD2 (5 bases each). Per the germline V gene, CDR1 is SNHLY and CDR2 is FYNNEI. CDR3 size: 13 residues. V was cut by 4 bases and J by 3 bases, with 8 bases left in between. The CDR3 sequence is CASSGEGTDTQYF. The CDR3, as DNA: TGTGCCAGCAGTGGAGAGGGGACAGATACGCAGTATTTT. The full variable domain, completed using reference TRBV2 and TRBJ2-3, is EPEVTQTPSHQVTQMGQEVILRCVPISNHLYFYWYRQILGQKVEFLVSFYNNEISEKSEIFDDQFSVERPDGSNFTLKIRSTKLEDSAMYFCASSGEGTDTQYFGPGTRLTVL.

The chain employs TRBV9 and TRBJ2-7; D is uncertain. Germline CDR1 and CDR2: SGDLS and YYNGEE. The V end lost 0 bases, the J end lost 5 bases, and 12 bases lay between the germline ends. CDR3 length: 14 residues. CDR3 in DNA: TGTGCCAGCAGCGTAGGGCCAATGGGCAACGAGCAGTACTTC. The encoded protein is CASSVGPMGNEQYF.

Concerning this clone: The sample has other DNA sequences that encode this CDR3 too. This chain uses TRBV20-1 with TRBJ2-7; D is unclear. The CDR3 is 11 amino acids. The V and J ends lost 4 bases and 0 bases respectively, with 4 bases between them. Germline-derived CDR1 and CDR2 are DFQATT and SNEGSKA (reference sequence). The CDR3 DNA follows: TGCAGTGCTACTGGCTCCTACGAGCAGTACTTC. Translated, it gives CSATGSYEQYF.

The rearrangement joins TRBV7-9 to TRBJ2-4; 8 bases line up with TRBD2. The trim removed 1 base at V and 12 bases at J, leaving 8 bases unmatched. CDR3 length: 14 amino acids. Germline values: CDR1 SEHNR, CDR2 FQNEAQ (reference sequence). The CDR3: CASSLEGTRGPQYF. DNA for the CDR3: TGTGCCAGCAGCTTAGAGGGGACTAGGGGCCCTCAGTACTTC. Drawing the rest from reference TRBV7-9 and TRBJ2-4, the complete variable domain is DTGVSQNPRHKITKRGQNVTFRCDPISEHNRLYWYRQTLGQGPEFLTYFQNEAQLEKSRLLSDRFSAERPKGSFSTLEIQRTEQGDSAMYLCASSLEGTRGPQYFGAGTRLSVL.

The chain recombines TRBV10-3 with TRBJ2-3; possibly TRBD1 for D (6 bases). Germline loops: CDR1 ENHRY, CDR2 SYGVKD. CDR3 size: 13 residues. V lost 8 bases and J lost 4, with 13 bases in between. The CDR3 DNA sequence: TGTGCCATCGGATTCGAGGGGGCAGATACGCAGTATTTT. It encodes CAIGFEGADTQYF.

J is TRBJ2-5 and V is TRBV5-1, with D possibly TRBD1 on 6 matching bases. V was trimmed by 5 bases and J by 2 bases, leaving 13 bases between them. CDR1 and CDR2 from the germline V gene are SGHRS and YFSETQ. The CDR3 extends over 14 amino acids. CDR3 DNA sequence: TGCGCCAGCAGTTCCGGGACACCACAAGAGACCCAGTACTTC. Its translation: CASSSGTPQETQYF. The entire variable domain, with the rest obtained from reference TRBV5-1 and TRBJ2-5, is as follows: KAGVTQTPRYLIKTRGQQVTLSCSPISGHRSVSWYQQTPGQGLQFLFEYFSETQRNKGNFPGRFSGRQFSNSRSEMNVSTLELGDSALYLCASSSGTPQETQYFGPGTRLLVL.

The rearrangement uses TRBV2 and TRBJ1-1; 8 nucleotides align to TRBD1. Germline loops: CDR1 SNHLY, CDR2 FYNNEI. The CDR3 is made up of 13 amino acids. After removal of 6 bases from V and 2 bases from J, the junction contained 2 bases not matched to a gene. Written as DNA, the CDR3 is TGTGCCAGCAGGGACAGGGTTAACACTGAAGCTTTCTTT. It codes for CASRDRVNTEAFF.

In its sample, this clone was seen a few times. The chain employs TRBV7-8 and TRBJ1-2, with D perhaps matching TRBD1 (5 bases). Trimming cost V 5 bases and J 2 bases, with 12 bases left between them. The CDR3 length is 14 residues. CDR1 is SGHVS, CDR2 FQNEAQ, per germline. The CDR3 region is CASSTRQLNYGYTF. DNA of the CDR3: TGTGCCAGCAGCACCAGACAGTTAAACTATGGCTACACCTTC.

V gene TRBV7-2 combines with J gene TRBJ1-5; D unclear. Trimming shortened V by 0 bases and J by 6 bases, and 6 bases separated the two germline ends. Germline CDR1 SGHTA, CDR2 FQGNSA. This CDR3 is 13 amino acids long. The CDR3 coding sequence is TGTGCCAGCAGCTTAGCGCTACGTCAGCCCCAGCATTTT. Translating gives CASSLALRQPQHF.

V usage is TRBV7-2 and J usage is TRBJ1-5; D is undetermined. CDR1 and CDR2 (germline): SGHTA, FQGNSA. The V and J ends lost 0 bases and 1 base respectively, with 7 bases between them. CDR3 size: 15 residues. CDR3 protein: CASSLASRSNQPQHF. DNA for the CDR3: TGTGCCAGCAGCTTAGCAAGTCGCAGCAATCAGCCCCAGCATTTT.

This chain links TRBV5-6 with TRBJ2-1; D gene unclear. This CDR3 has 17 residues. Germline lookup yields CDR1 SGHDT and CDR2 YYEEEE. Trimming took off 5 bases at V and 1 base at J, with 19 bases between the two ends. The CDR3 nucleotides read TGTGCCAGCAGTTCTCGCCGCGAACTGCTTTCCTACAATGAGCAGTTCTTC. Its protein is CASSSRRELLSYNEQFF. Variable domain in full (rest from reference TRBV5-6 and TRBJ2-1): DAGVTQSPTHLIKTRGQQVTLRCSPKSGHDTVSWYQQALGQGPQFIFQYYEEEERQRGNFPDRFSGHQFPNYSSELNVNALLLGDSALYLCASSSRRELLSYNEQFFGPGTRLTVL.

This clone was observed a few times. The chain uses TRBV6-5 and TRBJ2-2; D remains ambiguous. CDR3 length: 14 residues. CDR1 is MNHEY and CDR2 is SVGAGI in the germline V gene. Trimming left V 4 bases short and J 5 bases short, with 11 bases between. CDR3 region: CASSSRPETGELFF. The DNA for the CDR3 is TGTGCCAGCAGTTCCCGGCCCGAGACCGGGGAGCTGTTTTTT.

The chain joins TRBV30 to TRBJ1-2; D ambiguous. In germline, CDR1 is GTSNPN, CDR2 SVGIG (reference sequence). The ends were cut back, 0 bases at V and 2 bases at J, with 10 bases in the middle. The CDR3 runs to 14 residues. CDR3 bases: TGTGCCTGGAGTGTTATCGAGTTCAACTATGGCTACACCTTC. Translating it yields CAWSVIEFNYGYTF.

This chain joins TRBV25-1 and TRBJ1-2, with TRBD1 identical over 7 bases. This CDR3 has 13 amino acids. CDR1 is MGHDK and CDR2 is SYGVNS in the germline V gene. The trim removed 6 bases at V and 3 bases at J, leaving 4 bases unmatched. The CDR3 loop is CASRGGTDYGYTF. The DNA of the CDR3 is TGTGCCAGCAGGGGGGGGACAGACTATGGCTACACCTTC.

The V call is TRBV29-1, the J call TRBJ2-2, with no clear D. Germline V gives CDR1 SQVTM, CDR2 ANQGSEA. The CDR3 is 12 amino acids. V was cut by 3 bases and J by 4 bases, with 6 bases left in between. CDR3 nucleotides: TGCAGCGTTGACCCGAGCACCGGGGAGCTGTTTTTT. It specifies CSVDPSTGELFF.

The chain has TRBV7-2 and TRBJ1-1, with D possibly matching TRBD1 (5 bases). Germline assignment: CDR1 SGHTA and CDR2 FQGNSA. Trimming removed 1 base from V and 2 bases from J, with 11 bases in between. This CDR3 region has 15 residues. This chain's CDR3 is CASSLVSGTNTEAFF. CDR3 sequence (DNA): TGTGCCAGCAGCTTAGTGTCAGGGACCAACACTGAAGCTTTCTTT. The variable domain in full, with the rest retrieved from reference TRBV7-2 and TRBJ1-1, is GAGVSQSPSNKVTEKGKDVELRCDPISGHTALYWYRQSLGQGLEFLIYFQGNSAPDKSGLPSDRFSAERTGGSVSTLTIQRTQQEDSAVYLCASSLVSGTNTEAFFGQGTRLTVV.

This chain connects TRBV7-9 to TRBJ1-6; D gene unclear. Germline values: CDR1 SEHNR, CDR2 FQNEAQ (reference sequence). Trimming removed 11 bases from V and 1 base from J, with 12 bases in between. There are 14 residues in the CDR3. The CDR3 spells CAASSPSYNSPLHF. Written as DNA, the CDR3 is TGTGCCGCCAGCTCCCCATCCTATAATTCACCCCTCCACTTT. The variable domain in full, with the rest retrieved from reference TRBV7-9 and TRBJ1-6, is DTGVSQNPRHKITKRGQNVTFRCDPISEHNRLYWYRQTLGQGPEFLTYFQNEAQLEKSRLLSDRFSAERPKGSFSTLEIQRTEQGDSAMYLCAASSPSYNSPLHFGNGTRLTVT.